The 32 T cell receptor beta chains reported below all come from one sample, sequenced in a study of cytomegalovirus exposure and HLA in healthy donors. With 60 Vbeta and 13 Jbeta primers, the PCR was carried out. Profiling relied on immunoSEQ multiplex PCR, and the TCRdb table lists in-frame clones only, not all of them. The table shows about 150,000 clones, with 55% to 80% occurring only once. Sequencing was done on a sample of PBMCs. The origin of the receptors is a woman aged 55-69 years in good health and CMV-seropositive.

This chain connects TRBV7-2 to TRBJ2-5; D gene unclear. The V and J ends lost 2 bases and 2 bases respectively, with 9 bases between them. This CDR3 is built from 14 residues. Looked up from germline, CDR1 is SGHTA and CDR2 is FQGNSA. This CDR3 reads CASSLLNSQETQYF. The CDR3 nucleotides read TGTGCCAGCAGCTTATTAAACTCACAAGAGACCCAGTACTTC.

The CDR3 coding sequence is TGTGCCAGCAGCCTAATGGCGGGAGAGTACGAGCAGTACTTC. It specifies CASSLMAGEYEQYF. The V call is TRBV7-2, the J call TRBJ2-7; 7 nucleotides align to TRBD2. The V and J ends lost 5 bases and 4 bases, in that order; junction bases with no gene match: 8. Germline V gene lookup returns CDR1 SGHTA and CDR2 FQGNSA. This CDR3 has 14 residues.

The V gene is TRBV28, the J gene TRBJ2-4; 9 positions match TRBD1. The CDR3 sequence is 13 residues long. CDR1 is MDHEN, CDR2 SYDVKM, per germline. V was clipped by 6 bases and J by 8 bases; unmatched bases: 5. CDR3 amino acids: CASRRDRVDIQYF. CDR3 coding DNA: TGTGCCAGCAGAAGGGACAGGGTGGACATTCAGTACTTC.

This clone was detected a few times. The rearrangement uses TRBV11-2 and TRBJ2-1; D ambiguous. V gave up 2 bases and J gave up 7 bases, with 3 bases separating them. The germline CDR1 and CDR2 sequences are SGHAT and FQNNGV. CDR3 length equals 11 residues. The CDR3 coding sequence is TGTGCCAGCAGCTTAACAAATGAGCAGTTCTTC. Translated, it gives CASSLTNEQFF. Full variable domain (missing parts from reference TRBV11-2 and TRBJ2-1): EAGVAQSPRYKIIEKRQSVAFWCNPISGHATLYWYQQILGQGPKLLIQFQNNGVVDDSQLPKDRFSAERLKGVDSTLKIQPAKLEDSAVYLCASSLTNEQFFGPGTRLTVL.

The rearrangement uses TRBV28 and TRBJ2-7, with 10 bases aligning to TRBD2. This CDR3 is 16 amino acids long. Germline assignment: CDR1 MDHEN and CDR2 SYDVKM. J was trimmed by 5 bases and V by 3 bases; bases with no gene match: 10. CDR3 protein: CASSFPSGGLRDEQYF. The CDR3 nucleotides read TGTGCCAGCAGTTTCCCTAGCGGGGGTCTGAGGGACGAGCAGTACTTC. The full variable domain, its missing parts supplied by reference TRBV28 and TRBJ2-7, is DVKVTQSSRYLVKRTGEKVFLECVQDMDHENMFWYRQDPGLGLRLIYFSYDVKMKEKGDIPEGYSVSREKKERFSLILESASTNQTSMYLCASSFPSGGLRDEQYFGPGTRLTVT.

The rearrangement links TRBV28 to TRBJ2-7, with 9 bases lining up with TRBD1. Per germline, CDR1 MDHEN and CDR2 SYDVKM. Trimming removed 0 bases from V and 3 bases from J; junction bases left unmatched: 6. The CDR3 loop spans 16 amino acids. This CDR3 is CASSLWGQGYIYEQYF. CDR3 nucleotide sequence: TGTGCCAGCAGTTTATGGGGACAGGGTTATATCTACGAGCAGTACTTC.

The DNA for the CDR3 is TGTGCCAGCAGCCGTAGACAGGGGTTCCTATACGAGCAGTACTTC. Protein sequence: CASSRRQGFLYEQYF. J is TRBJ2-7 and V is TRBV28; 8 nucleotides line up with TRBD1. The CDR3 consists of 15 residues. J gave up 4 bases and V 6 bases, and 11 bases lay outside the gene matches. Germline V lookup: CDR1 MDHEN, CDR2 SYDVKM.

The chain joins TRBV18 to TRBJ2-7, with TRBD1 matching over 8 bases. The length of the CDR3 is 14 residues. The V gene end was trimmed by 5 bases and the J gene end by 4 bases; junction bases not matched to a gene: 7. Germline V gives CDR1 KGHSH, CDR2 LQKENI. The CDR3 DNA sequence: TGTGCCAGCTCAACGGACAGGGTGGGATACGAGCAGTACTTC. Protein sequence: CASSTDRVGYEQYF.

The chain is built from TRBV4-2 and TRBJ2-7; D is unclear. Germline assignment: CDR1 LGHNA and CDR2 YNFKEQ. V lost 2 bases and J 2 bases, leaving 13 bases between the germline ends. CDR3 length equals 15 residues. The CDR3 DNA follows: TGTGCCAGCAGCCAACGAGGAGACGGCCCCTACGAGCAGTACTTC. Amino acid sequence: CASSQRGDGPYEQYF.

This clone was seen once. The J gene is TRBJ2-5, the V gene TRBV13, with TRBD1 as a possible D gene (6 bases). V was pared by 3 bases and J by 3 bases, with 11 bases between. The germline CDR1 and CDR2 sequences are PRHDT and FYEKMQ (reference sequence). This CDR3 is built from 14 residues. CDR3 nucleotide sequence: TGTGCCAGCAGCTTTGTGGACAGTAAAGAGACCCAGTACTTC. Its protein is CASSFVDSKETQYF.

In DNA form, the CDR3 reads TGTGCCAGCAGTCCGACACCCCACTATGGCTACACCTTC. It encodes CASSPTPHYGYTF. The rearrangement joins TRBV27 to TRBJ1-2; unclear D gene. In germline, CDR1 is MNHEY, CDR2 SMNVEV (reference sequence). This CDR3 is 13 amino acids long. V was pared by 5 bases and J by 3 bases, with 10 bases between.

The rearrangement joins TRBV7-7 to TRBJ2-5; D gene uncertain. CDR1 SSHAT and CDR2 FNYEAQ come from the germline V gene (reference sequence). The V end lost 4 bases, the J end lost 5 bases, and 11 bases lay between the germline ends. The CDR3 length is 13 residues. This CDR3 reads CASSSPGWETQYF. In nucleotides, the CDR3 is TGTGCCAGCAGCTCCCCCGGTTGGGAGACCCAGTACTTC. Full variable domain (rest looked up from reference TRBV7-7 and TRBJ2-5): GAGVSQSPRYKVTKRGQDVTLRCDPISSHATLYWYQQALGQGPEFLTYFNYEAQPDKSGLPSDRFSAERPEGSISTLTIQRTEQRDSAMYRCASSSPGWETQYFGPGTRLLVL.

The chain couples TRBV7-2 to TRBJ2-5, with D hard to call. There are 13 residues in the CDR3. Germline V CDR1 and CDR2: SGHTA, FQGNSA. V gave up 2 bases and J gave up 1 base, with 5 bases separating them. CDR3 sequence: CASSLSVQETQYF. CDR3 DNA sequence: TGTGCCAGCAGCTTATCCGTCCAAGAGACCCAGTACTTC.

This sequence joins TRBV19 and TRBJ1-1; D uncertain. The V end lost 1 base, the J end lost 4 bases, and 10 bases lay between the germline ends. The V gene's germline CDR1 is LNHDA and CDR2 SQIVND (reference sequence). The CDR3 spans 14 residues. The CDR3 DNA follows: TGTGCCAGTAGTATAGGGCTGGAGGTCACTGAAGCTTTCTTT. Translating it yields CASSIGLEVTEAFF.

The gene calls are TRBV19 and TRBJ2-1; 10 bases are a match to TRBD2. There are 13 residues in the CDR3. The germline V gene encodes CDR1 LNHDA and CDR2 SQIVND (reference sequence). The trim removed 10 bases at V and 4 bases at J, leaving 4 bases unmatched. As DNA, the CDR3 is TGTGCCACCGGACTAGCGGTGTACAATGAGCAGTTCTTC. It codes for CATGLAVYNEQFF.

The J gene is TRBJ2-2, the V gene TRBV19; 7 nucleotides match TRBD2. From germline, CDR1 is LNHDA and CDR2 SQIVND (reference sequence). Trimming cost V 3 bases and J 5 bases; bases outside gene matches: 15. The CDR3 is 18 amino acids. CDR3 nucleotides: TGTGCCAGTAGTATCCTCACCCTACGCGGGAGCGGGACCGGGGAGCTGTTTTTT. Amino acids: CASSILTLRGSGTGELFF.

The gene calls are TRBV6-6 and TRBJ2-3; maybe TRBD2 (5 bases). CDR3 length: 14 amino acids. V was clipped by 5 bases and J by 2 bases, with 11 bases between them. Germline lookup yields CDR1 MNHNY and CDR2 SVGAGI (reference sequence). CDR3 sequence: CASSPGVTTDTQYF. The CDR3 region has the DNA TGTGCCAGCAGTCCCGGGGTCACCACAGATACGCAGTATTTT.

The chain carries TRBV5-4 and TRBJ1-1; TRBD1 might be the D (5 bases). Germline assignment: CDR1 SGHNT and CDR2 YYREEE (reference sequence). There are 15 residues in the CDR3. V lost 5 bases and J 0 bases, leaving 14 bases between the germline ends. Written as DNA, the CDR3 is TGTGCCAGCAGGACCCAGGGAATCTTGAACACTGAAGCTTTCTTT. Protein sequence: CASRTQGILNTEAFF. Using reference TRBV5-4 and TRBJ1-1 for the parts outside the CDR3, the full variable domain is ETGVTQSPTHLIKTRGQQVTLRCSSQSGHNTVSWYQQALGQGPQFIFQYYREEENGRGNFPPRFSGLQFPNYSSELNVNALELDDSALYLCASRTQGILNTEAFFGQGTRLTVV.

This clone occurred once. V usage is TRBV27 and J usage is TRBJ2-1; possibly TRBD2 for D (6 bases). The CDR3 has 14 amino acids. V was cut by 2 bases and J by 3 bases, with 8 bases left in between. CDR1 and CDR2 (germline): MNHEY, SMNVEV (reference sequence). The CDR3 region has the DNA TGTGCCAGCAGTTTACTGGGACTCTACAATGAGCAGTTCTTC. Translating it yields CASSLLGLYNEQFF.

The chain is built from TRBV28 and TRBJ1-4; D ambiguous. V was trimmed by 7 bases and J by 1 base, leaving 16 bases between them. This CDR3 has 16 amino acids. The germline V gene has CDR1 MDHEN and CDR2 SYDVKM. The CDR3 DNA follows: TGTGCCAGCAAGGATGGGAGAGGGTTAACTAATGAAAAACTGTTTTTT. Its translation: CASKDGRGLTNEKLFF.

This clone has just a few counts. The genes are TRBV28 and TRBJ2-1; D is perhaps TRBD1 (6 bases). The CDR3 consists of 16 residues. Trimming took 6 bases from V and 0 from J, leaving 15 bases between them. Germline CDR1 reads MDHEN; CDR2 reads SYDVKM. CDR3: CASRSGARFSYNEQFF. CDR3 nucleotide sequence: TGTGCCAGCAGGTCAGGGGCTAGATTCTCCTACAATGAGCAGTTCTTC.

The gene calls are TRBV7-9 and TRBJ2-2; 7 nucleotides match TRBD2. This CDR3 contains 15 residues. Per the germline V gene, CDR1 is SEHNR and CDR2 is FQNEAQ (reference sequence). The V gene end was trimmed by 4 bases and the J gene end by 5 bases; junction bases not matched to a gene: 7. The CDR3 is CASSSTSDPTGELFF. DNA for the CDR3: TGTGCCAGCAGCTCTACTAGCGATCCGACCGGGGAGCTGTTTTTT.

The chain uses TRBV5-4 and TRBJ2-5; 7 nucleotides line up with TRBD1. Losses at the gene ends were 0 bases for V and 3 bases for J; bases not matched to a gene: 2. The CDR3 covers 14 residues. Looked up from germline, CDR1 is SGHNT and CDR2 is YYREEE (reference sequence). For the CDR3, the DNA is TGTGCCAGCAGCTTGGGGCAGGGGGAAGAGACCCAGTACTTC. Translating it yields CASSLGQGEETQYF. The full variable domain, rest sourced from reference TRBV5-4 and TRBJ2-5, is ETGVTQSPTHLIKTRGQQVTLRCSSQSGHNTVSWYQQALGQGPQFIFQYYREEENGRGNFPPRFSGLQFPNYSSELNVNALELDDSALYLCASSLGQGEETQYFGPGTRLLVL.

V usage is TRBV5-8 and J usage is TRBJ2-3; 9 bases are a match to TRBD1. This CDR3 region has 17 residues. The germline gives CDR1 SGHTS, CDR2 YDEGEE. V lost 4 bases, J lost 5 bases, and 14 bases stayed unmatched. Here the CDR3 DNA reads TGTGCCAGCAGCGACGGACAGGGGCCCGACGTGAGAGATACGCAGTATTTT. Amino acid sequence: CASSDGQGPDVRDTQYF.

V gene TRBV28 combines with J gene TRBJ1-2; tentative D call: TRBD1 (5 bases). This CDR3 has 13 residues. The V gene's germline CDR1 is MDHEN and CDR2 SYDVKM. V lost 5 bases, J lost 0 bases, and 7 bases lay in between. This chain's CDR3 is CASSTTANYGYTF. The CDR3 bases are TGTGCCAGCAGTACGACAGCTAACTATGGCTACACCTTC.

The CDR3 coding sequence is TGTGCCAGCAGCTCCAGTATGGGACAGGAGGGCTACGAGCAGTACTTC. Translating gives CASSSSMGQEGYEQYF. The rearrangement uses TRBV13 and TRBJ2-7; 8 positions match TRBD1. CDR3 length: 16 amino acids. Germline V gene sequence: CDR1 PRHDT, CDR2 FYEKMQ (reference sequence). The V gene end was trimmed by 4 bases and the J gene end by 3 bases; junction bases not matched to a gene: 11.

This clone was observed a handful of times. V gene TRBV6-1 combines with J gene TRBJ2-3, with 8 positions matching TRBD1. With 7 bases clipped from V and 6 bases from J, the junction kept 12 bases outside the gene matches. This CDR3 contains 15 residues. Per the germline V gene, CDR1 is MNHNS and CDR2 is SASEGT. CDR3 bases: TGTGCCAGCACGGTGGGATTGACAGGGGTGGATACGCAGTATTTT. Its protein product is CASTVGLTGVDTQYF.

Regarding this clone: The same CDR3 is also encoded by other DNA sequences in this sample. This rearrangement joins TRBV29-1 to TRBJ2-3, with D tentatively TRBD1 (6 bases). The length of the CDR3 is 15 residues. The ends were cut back, 0 bases at V and 0 bases at J, with 10 bases in the middle. Germline CDR1 SQVTM, CDR2 ANQGSEA. The CDR3 nucleotides read TGCAGCGTTGAAGATCAACAGGGCAGCACAGATACGCAGTATTTT. Translating it yields CSVEDQQGSTDTQYF.

The chain uses TRBV11-2 and TRBJ2-7, with TRBD2 identical over 7 bases. CDR3 length: 14 amino acids. V lost 5 bases to trimming and J lost 5 bases; unmatched junction nucleotides: 9. CDR1 SGHAT and CDR2 FQNNGV come from the germline V gene. The CDR3 here is CASSRGGGNHEQYF. The DNA for the CDR3 is TGTGCCAGCAGCCGTGGGGGGGGTAACCACGAGCAGTACTTC.

This clone was seen a single time. The chain employs TRBV11-2 and TRBJ2-7, with TRBD2 matching over 7 bases. CDR1 and CDR2 from the germline V gene are SGHAT and FQNNGV. After removal of 1 base from V and 1 base from J, the junction contained 7 bases not matched to a gene. There are 16 residues in the CDR3. CDR3 sequence: CASSLGGAGRSYEQYF. DNA of the CDR3: TGTGCCAGCAGCTTAGGGGGAGCGGGAAGGTCCTACGAGCAGTACTTC.

This chain connects TRBV7-6 to TRBJ2-7; D gene unclear. The V and J ends lost 5 bases and 2 bases respectively, with 16 bases between them. Per germline, CDR1 SGHVS and CDR2 FNYEAQ. The CDR3 extends over 15 amino acids. CDR3 in amino acids: CASSGLRQATYEQYF. DNA of the CDR3: TGTGCCAGCAGCGGCCTCCGACAAGCCACCTACGAGCAGTACTTC. The full variable domain, completed using reference TRBV7-6 and TRBJ2-7, is GAGVSQSPRYKVTKRGQDVALRCDPISGHVSLYWYRQALGQGPEFLTYFNYEAQQDKSGLPNDRFSAERPEGSISTLTIQRTEQRDSAMYRCASSGLRQATYEQYFGPGTRLTVT.

This clone has only a few counts. The rearrangement joins TRBV5-1 to TRBJ2-1; TRBD2 agrees at 10 bases. The CDR3 contains 17 residues. V shed 4 bases and J 7 bases; nucleotides not matched to a gene: 14. From germline, CDR1 is SGHRS and CDR2 YFSETQ. The CDR3 here is CASSLASLAGVENEQFF. The CDR3 region has the DNA TGCGCCAGCAGCCTGGCCTCCCTAGCGGGAGTCGAGAATGAGCAGTTCTTC.